Listed below are T cell receptor beta chains from one sample, sequenced in a study of blood T cells in healthy people across ages. From the 5' RACE reads, TCRdb called clonotypes with MiXCR, one entry per CDR3 protein. The table records some 640,000 distinct CDR3 sequences, approximately 49% of them present only once. Material for sequencing was blood. The receptors were sampled from a woman aged 55-69 years in good health. CDR3s include the opening cysteine and the closing phenylalanine or tryptophan. A D gene is named only where the DNA matches it firmly. Only part of the rows carry a size: once, few, many, or a class if the clone is expanded.

V gene	clone size	J gene	D gene	CDR3 protein	CDR3 DNA
TRBV14	few	TRBJ2-4	.	CASSQGNIDIQYF	TGTGCCAGCAGCCAGGGGAATATCGACATTCAGTACTTC
TRBV3-1	few	TRBJ2-7	TRBD1	CASSQERDRPREQYF	TGTGCCAGCAGCCAAGAAAGGGACAGGCCTAGGGAGCAGTACTTC
TRBV28	.	TRBJ1-2	.	CASSFGTGHYGYTF	TGTGCCAGCAGTTTCGGTACAGGCCACTATGGCTACACCTTC
TRBV29-1	few	TRBJ2-1	.	CSVGVSPNEQFF	TGCAGCGTAGGGGTTAGCCCAAATGAGCAGTTCTTC
TRBV7-2	.	TRBJ1-1	.	CASSFESLTNTEAFF	TGTGCCAGCAGCTTCGAGTCCCTAACGAACACTGAAGCTTTCTTT
TRBV11-1	.	TRBJ2-5	.	CASSFTGKETQYF	TGTGCCAGCAGCTTCACAGGGAAGGAGACCCAGTACTTC
TRBV27	.	TRBJ2-5	.	CASSSNGGETQYF	TGTGCCAGCAGTTCAAACGGGGGTGAGACCCAGTACTTC
TRBV2	.	TRBJ2-3	TRBD1	CASRTGYADTQYF	TGTGCCAGCAGGACAGGGTATGCAGATACGCAGTATTTT
TRBV6-6	.	TRBJ2-7	TRBD1	CASRPTGAIYEQYF	TGTGCCAGCAGACCGACAGGGGCGATCTACGAGCAGTACTTC
TRBV21-1	.	TRBJ2-1	.	CASSCRGGQVYNEQFF	TGTGCCAGCAGCTGCCGTGGGGGGCAGGTCTACAATGAGCAGTTCTTC
TRBV10-3	.	TRBJ2-7	.	CAISEQDEQYF	TGTGCCATCAGTGAACAGGACGAGCAGTACTTC
TRBV20-1	.	TRBJ1-5	TRBD1	CSADGGIDRGGSNQPQHF	TGCAGTGCTGACGGGGGGATAGACAGGGGGGGAAGCAATCAGCCCCAGCATTTT
TRBV15	.	TRBJ2-7	.	CATSRFGQTYEQYF	TGTGCCACCAGCCGGTTTGGCCAAACCTACGAGCAGTACTTC
TRBV12-3/TRBV12-4	.	TRBJ2-1	TRBD2	CASSSTGTSGRVSSYNEQFF	TGTGCCAGCAGCTCAACCGGGACTAGCGGGCGTGTTAGCTCCTACAATGAGCAGTTCTTC
TRBV27	.	TRBJ2-1	.	CASSLMRLSSYNEQFF	TGTGCCAGCAGTTTAATGAGACTGTCATCCTACAATGAGCAGTTCTTC
TRBV7-2	.	TRBJ2-5	.	CASSLARGIPTNEQYF	TGTGCCAGCAGCTTAGCGCGCGGGATTCCAACCAATGAGCAGTACTTC
TRBV5-1	.	TRBJ2-3	.	CASSLAPGAKDTQYF	TGCGCCAGCAGCTTGGCCCCCGGAGCGAAAGATACGCAGTATTTT
TRBV5-6	few	TRBJ1-3	TRBD1	CASSLGQGAGNTIYF	TGTGCCAGCAGCTTGGGACAGGGGGCAGGAAACACCATATATTTT
TRBV20-1	.	TRBJ1-1	TRBD1	CSALGQTNTEAFF	TGCAGTGCCCTGGGACAGACGAACACTGAAGCTTTCTTT
TRBV5-1	few	TRBJ2-3	TRBD2	CASSLGSSGRGTDTQYF	TGCGCCAGCAGCTTGGGTTCTAGCGGGAGAGGTACAGATACGCAGTATTTT
TRBV3-1	.	TRBJ2-7	.	CASSYPGRGYEQYF	TGTGCCAGCAGTTACCCCGGAAGGGGCTACGAGCAGTACTTC
TRBV7-9	.	TRBJ2-1	TRBD2	CASSKGLAGTNEQFF	TGTGCCAGCAGCAAGGGACTAGCGGGGACCAATGAGCAGTTCTTC
TRBV21-1	few	TRBJ2-3	.	CASSPTPASGLAGLYTQYF	TGTGCCAGCAGCCCAACCCCGGCCTCGGGACTAGCGGGATTGTATACGCAGTATTTT
TRBV5-1	.	TRBJ1-4	.	CASSPGAGLEEKLFF	TGCGCCAGCAGCCCGGGAGCGGGGTTGGAAGAAAAACTGTTTTTT
TRBV7-8	.	TRBJ2-4	.	CASSFGGSRNIQYF	TGTGCCAGCAGCTTTGGCGGCAGTAGGAACATTCAGTACTTC
TRBV29-1	few	TRBJ2-5	.	CSVEDQGRTSTETQYF	TGCAGCGTTGAAGATCAAGGACGGACCAGTACAGAGACCCAGTACTTC
TRBV4-1	few	TRBJ2-5	.	CASSQDRPQETQYF	TGCGCCAGCAGCCAAGACAGACCCCAAGAGACCCAGTACTTC
TRBV7-2	.	TRBJ2-1	TRBD2	CASSPTSTSGRAGEQFF	TGTGCCAGCAGCCCTACCTCCACTAGCGGGAGGGCTGGTGAGCAGTTCTTC
TRBV2	.	TRBJ2-4	.	CASSGQGGGIQYF	TGTGCCAGCAGTGGACAGGGCGGGGGCATTCAGTACTTC
TRBV28	few	TRBJ2-5	TRBD2	CASSLSGRIEQYF	TGTGCCAGCAGTTTAAGCGGGAGGATAGAGCAGTACTTC
TRBV20-1	.	TRBJ2-1	TRBD2	CSATSGSRYNEQFF	TGCAGTGCTACTAGCGGGAGTAGATACAATGAGCAGTTCTTC
TRBV15	.	TRBJ1-4	TRBD1	CATSKNRGQGPDEKLFF	TGTGCCACCAGCAAAAATCGGGGACAGGGCCCGGATGAAAAACTGTTTTTT
TRBV7-9	many	TRBJ1-1	.	CASSLAIGGTEAFF	TGTGCCAGCAGCTTAGCGATCGGGGGCACTGAAGCTTTCTTT
TRBV4-3	.	TRBJ2-7	TRBD1	CASSQDLTGGRTRSYEQYF	TGCGCCAGCAGCCAAGATTTGACAGGGGGTCGGACTCGCTCCTACGAGCAGTACTTC
TRBV7-2	once	TRBJ2-1	TRBD2	CASSINGGSNSYNEQFF	TGTGCCAGCAGCATTAACGGGGGGTCTAACTCCTACAATGAGCAGTTCTTC
TRBV7-2	.	TRBJ2-2	.	CASSLVEWLNGGELFF	TGTGCCAGCAGCCTAGTAGAGTGGTTGAACGGTGGGGAGCTGTTTTTT
TRBV12-5	.	TRBJ2-5	TRBD1	CASGISQGVRGEQYF	TGTGCTAGTGGGATAAGTCAGGGGGTCCGTGGTGAGCAGTACTTC
TRBV2	few	TRBJ2-3	.	CASSEFRADTQYF	TGTGCCAGCAGTGAATTTAGGGCAGATACGCAGTATTTT
TRBV7-9	.	TRBJ2-5	.	CASLRGQHYQETQYF	TGTGCCAGTCTTCGCGGGCAGCACTACCAAGAGACCCAGTACTTC
TRBV27	few	TRBJ2-7	.	CATRKSSYEQYF	TGTGCAACACGGAAGAGCTCCTACGAGCAGTACTTC
TRBV11-2	.	TRBJ2-1	.	CASSSTDEQFF	TGTGCCAGCAGCTCCACGGATGAGCAGTTCTTC
TRBV14	.	TRBJ2-1	TRBD2	CASSRAGVYNEQFF	TGTGCCAGCAGCCGAGCGGGAGTCTACAATGAGCAGTTCTTC
TRBV3-1	.	TRBJ2-4	TRBD1	CASSQDAGGNIQYF	TGTGCCAGCAGCCAAGATGCAGGGGGAAACATTCAGTACTTC
TRBV10-3	.	TRBJ2-1	.	CAISEGGAGRVYNEQFF	TGTGCCATCAGTGAAGGGGGAGCGGGAAGAGTTTACAATGAGCAGTTCTTC
TRBV18	few	TRBJ2-1	TRBD1	CASSPNAGQGANEQFF	TGTGCCAGCTCACCAAACGCGGGACAGGGGGCGAATGAGCAGTTCTTC
TRBV7-2	.	TRBJ2-1	.	CASSSQASEQFF	TGTGCCAGCAGCTCGCAGGCAAGTGAGCAGTTCTTC
TRBV20-1	few	TRBJ2-7	.	CSARRQVFNEQYF	TGCAGTGCTAGAAGACAGGTCTTCAACGAGCAGTACTTC
TRBV29-1	few	TRBJ2-1	TRBD2	CSAGRLAKPTIYNEQFF	TGCAGCGCCGGGAGGCTAGCGAAACCAACCATCTACAATGAGCAGTTCTTC
TRBV7-6	.	TRBJ1-3	.	CASSPLSGNTIYF	TGTGCCAGCAGCCCCCTCTCTGGAAACACCATATATTTT
TRBV7-4	.	TRBJ2-3	.	CASSLGLEADTQYF	TGTGCCAGCAGCTTAGGACTAGAAGCAGATACGCAGTATTTT
TRBV7-2	.	TRBJ1-1	TRBD1	CASSPQGITEAFF	TGTGCCAGCAGCCCACAGGGGATTACTGAAGCTTTCTTT
TRBV27	.	TRBJ2-7	.	CARKRDGDNEQYF	TGTGCCAGAAAGAGGGACGGAGACAATGAGCAGTACTTC
TRBV28	few	TRBJ2-3	.	CASSPTRGGPSTDTQYF	TGTGCCAGCAGTCCCACCCGAGGAGGCCCCAGCACAGATACGCAGTATTTT